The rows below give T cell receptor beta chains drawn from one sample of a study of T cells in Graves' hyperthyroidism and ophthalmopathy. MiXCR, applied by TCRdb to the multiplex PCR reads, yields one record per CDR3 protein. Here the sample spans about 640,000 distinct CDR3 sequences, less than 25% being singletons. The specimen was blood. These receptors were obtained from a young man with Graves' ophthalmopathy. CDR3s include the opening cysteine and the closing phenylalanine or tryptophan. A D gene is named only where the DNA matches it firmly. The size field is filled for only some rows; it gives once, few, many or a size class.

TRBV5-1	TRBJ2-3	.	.	CASSFSGTFTDTQYF	TGCGCCAGCAGCTTTTCCGGGACCTTCACAGATACGCAGTATTTT
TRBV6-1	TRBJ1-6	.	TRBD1	CASSEVQGNSPLHF	TGTGCCAGCAGTGAAGTACAGGGGAATTCACCCCTCCACTTT
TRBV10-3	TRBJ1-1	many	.	CAIRGHQNTEAFF	TGTGCCATCCGGGGACACCAGAACACTGAAGCTTTCTTT
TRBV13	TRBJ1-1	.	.	CASSLVVGGGQHTEAFF	TGTGCCAGCAGCTTAGTCGTGGGGGGCGGACAGCACACTGAAGCTTTCTTT
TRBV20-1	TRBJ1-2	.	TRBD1	CSARGQGKSGYTF	TGCAGTGCCCGGGGACAGGGAAAGTCCGGCTACACCTTC
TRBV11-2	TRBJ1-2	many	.	CASSLPGQDYGYTF	TGTGCCAGCAGCTTGCCGGGGCAGGACTATGGCTACACCTTC
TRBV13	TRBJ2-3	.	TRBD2	CASSLAGEDTDTQYF	TGTGCCAGCAGCTTGGCGGGAGAGGACACAGATACGCAGTATTTT
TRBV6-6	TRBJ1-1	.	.	CASSYLPSGIQNTEAFF	TGTGCCAGCAGTTACCTCCCCAGTGGGATCCAGAACACTGAAGCTTTCTTT
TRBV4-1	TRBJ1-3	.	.	CASSRTGQSSGNTIYF	TGCGCCAGCAGCCGGACCGGACAGAGCTCTGGAAACACCATATATTTT
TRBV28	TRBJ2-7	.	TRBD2	CASRSRGLAPSSYEQYF	TGTGCCAGCAGAAGCCGCGGACTAGCGCCGAGCTCCTACGAGCAGTACTTC
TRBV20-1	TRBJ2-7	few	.	CSALRTTEAYEQYF	TGCAGTGCCCTTCGGACTACCGAGGCCTACGAGCAGTACTTC
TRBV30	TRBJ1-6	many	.	CAWRFWGAGSPLHF	TGTGCCTGGAGATTCTGGGGGGCCGGTTCACCCCTCCACTTT
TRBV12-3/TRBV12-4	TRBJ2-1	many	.	CASSSRDYNEQFF	TGTGCCAGCAGCTCCCGGGATTACAATGAGCAGTTCTTC
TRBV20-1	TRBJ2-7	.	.	CSASQPSSYEQYF	TGCAGTGCTAGTCAGCCCTCCTCCTACGAGCAGTACTTC
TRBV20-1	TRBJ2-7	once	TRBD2	CSASGRARDEQYF	TGCAGTGCTAGCGGGAGGGCCAGGGACGAGCAGTACTTC
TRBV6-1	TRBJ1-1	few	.	CASSPTADKAFF	TGTGCCAGCAGCCCGACGGCCGACAAAGCTTTCTTT
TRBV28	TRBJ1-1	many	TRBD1	CASRDRVTEAFF	TGTGCCAGCCGGGACAGGGTCACTGAAGCTTTCTTT
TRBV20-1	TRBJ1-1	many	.	CSAATPWTSNTEAFF	TGCAGTGCTGCCACTCCTTGGACCTCGAACACTGAAGCTTTCTTT
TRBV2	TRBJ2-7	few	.	CASCVSTYEQYF	TGTGCCAGCTGTGTCTCTACCTACGAGCAGTACTTC
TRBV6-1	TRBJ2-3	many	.	CASSPGGRGPRDTQYF	TGTGCCAGCAGCCCCGGCGGTAGAGGGCCGAGAGATACGCAGTATTTT
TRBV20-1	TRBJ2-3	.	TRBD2	CSALSDSGSDAQYF	TGCAGTGCCCTCTCAGATAGCGGGAGTGATGCGCAGTATTTT
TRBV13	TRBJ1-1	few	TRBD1	CASYPTGGRAEAFF	TGTGCCAGCTACCCGACAGGGGGCAGAGCTGAAGCTTTCTTT
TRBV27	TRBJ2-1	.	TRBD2	CASTSGRRSEQFF	TGTGCCAGCACCAGCGGGAGGAGATCTGAGCAGTTCTTC
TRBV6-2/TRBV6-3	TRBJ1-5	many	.	CASSTARAGFQPQHF	TGTGCCAGCAGTACCGCCCGGGCAGGATTTCAGCCCCAGCATTTT